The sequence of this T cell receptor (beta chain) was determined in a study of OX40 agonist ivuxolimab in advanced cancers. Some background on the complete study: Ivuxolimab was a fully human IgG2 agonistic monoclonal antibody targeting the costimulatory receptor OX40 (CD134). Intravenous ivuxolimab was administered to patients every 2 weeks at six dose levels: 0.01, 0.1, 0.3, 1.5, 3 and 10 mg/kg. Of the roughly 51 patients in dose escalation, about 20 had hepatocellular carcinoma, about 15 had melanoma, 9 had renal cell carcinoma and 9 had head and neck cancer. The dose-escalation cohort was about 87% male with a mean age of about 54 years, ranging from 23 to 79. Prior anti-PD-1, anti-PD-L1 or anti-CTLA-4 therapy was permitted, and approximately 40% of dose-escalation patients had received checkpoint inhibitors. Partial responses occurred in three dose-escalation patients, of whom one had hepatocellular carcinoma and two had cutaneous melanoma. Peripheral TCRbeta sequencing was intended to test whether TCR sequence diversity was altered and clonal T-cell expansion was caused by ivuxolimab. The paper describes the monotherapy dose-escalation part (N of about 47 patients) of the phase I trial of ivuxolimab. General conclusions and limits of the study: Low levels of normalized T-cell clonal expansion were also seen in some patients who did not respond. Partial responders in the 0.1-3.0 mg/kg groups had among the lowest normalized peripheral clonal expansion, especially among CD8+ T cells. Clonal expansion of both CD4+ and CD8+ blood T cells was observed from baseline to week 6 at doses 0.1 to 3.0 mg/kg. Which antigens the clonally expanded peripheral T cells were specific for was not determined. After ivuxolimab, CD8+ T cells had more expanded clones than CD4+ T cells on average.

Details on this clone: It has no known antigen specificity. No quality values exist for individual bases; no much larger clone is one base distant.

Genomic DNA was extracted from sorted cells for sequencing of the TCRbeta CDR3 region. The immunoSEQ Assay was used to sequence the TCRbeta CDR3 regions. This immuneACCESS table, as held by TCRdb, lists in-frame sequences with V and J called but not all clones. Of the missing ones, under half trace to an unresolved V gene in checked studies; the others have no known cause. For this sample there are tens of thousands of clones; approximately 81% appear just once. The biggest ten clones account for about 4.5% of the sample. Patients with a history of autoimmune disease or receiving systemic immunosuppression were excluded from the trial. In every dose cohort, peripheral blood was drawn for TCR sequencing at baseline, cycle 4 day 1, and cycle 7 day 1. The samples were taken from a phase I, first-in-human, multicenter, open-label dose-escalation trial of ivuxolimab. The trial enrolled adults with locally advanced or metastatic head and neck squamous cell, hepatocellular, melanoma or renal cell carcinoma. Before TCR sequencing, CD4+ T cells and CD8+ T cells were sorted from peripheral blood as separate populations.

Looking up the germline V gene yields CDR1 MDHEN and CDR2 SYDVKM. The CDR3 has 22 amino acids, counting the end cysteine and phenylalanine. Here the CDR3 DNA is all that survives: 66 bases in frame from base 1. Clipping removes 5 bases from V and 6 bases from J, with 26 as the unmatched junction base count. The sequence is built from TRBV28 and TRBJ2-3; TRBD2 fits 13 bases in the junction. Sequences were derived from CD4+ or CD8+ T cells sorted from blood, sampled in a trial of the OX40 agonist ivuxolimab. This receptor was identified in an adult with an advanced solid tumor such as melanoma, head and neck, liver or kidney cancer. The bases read TGTGCCAGCAGTGAGAAAGGGGGGCTCGGACTAGCGGGAGAATATGGATTGGATACGCAGTATTTT. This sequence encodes CASSEKGGLGLAGEYGLDTQYF.